Listed below are T cell receptor beta chains from one sample, sequenced in a study of control samples from healthy donors and cancer patients. Here immunoSEQ multiplex PCR was the method, and the copy in TCRdb shows in-frame clones only, minus some. This sample has about 92,000 clones, with 82% found just once. The source material was blood. The source is an older woman in good health. Both conserved end residues are part of each CDR3. The D gene is left open where the match is weak. Clone size appears in some rows only: once, few, many, or a class for an expanded clone.

d_call	v_call	clone_size	j_call	cdr3_aa	cdr3_nt
TRBD2	TRBV5-6	few	TRBJ2-5	CASSETSGSRETQYF	TGTGCCAGCAGCGAGACTAGCGGGAGTCGGGAGACCCAGTACTTC
TRBD2	TRBV5-1	-	TRBJ2-7	CASSSTPGLATDEQYF	TGCGCCAGCAGCTCCACACCGGGACTAGCGACGGACGAGCAGTACTTC
-	TRBV27	-	TRBJ1-1	CASSFGAANTEAFF	TGTGCCAGCAGTTTCGGAGCAGCCAACACTGAAGCTTTCTTT
-	TRBV3-1/TRBV3-2	once	TRBJ2-1	CASSQEDGPNYNEQFF	TGTGCCAGCAGCCAGGAGGACGGTCCTAACTACAATGAGCAGTTCTTC
-	TRBV6-2/TRBV6-3	-	TRBJ2-7	CASSYGMEQTSYEQYF	TGTGCCAGCAGTTACGGTATGGAGCAAACCTCCTACGAGCAGTACTTC
-	TRBV15	-	TRBJ2-7	CATSSRAGEQYF	TGTGCCACCAGCAGCAGGGCGGGCGAGCAGTACTTC
-	TRBV5-1	-	TRBJ1-6	CASSLGRDNSPLHF	TGCGCCAGCAGCTTGGGCAGAGATAATTCACCCCTCCACTTT
-	TRBV4-1	-	TRBJ2-5	CASSQVGSGGGEETQYF	TGCGCCAGCAGCCAAGTCGGGTCTGGAGGGGGAGAAGAGACCCAGTACTTC
-	TRBV4-1	-	TRBJ1-2	CASSPTAQGTYGYTF	TGCGCCAGCAGCCCAACCGCGCAGGGAACCTATGGCTACACCTTC
-	TRBV29-1	-	TRBJ1-2	CSVEGGTQLYGYTF	TGCAGCGTTGAAGGGGGGACCCAACTCTATGGCTACACCTTC
TRBD1	TRBV11-2	-	TRBJ2-6	CASSPRPGQGSTGANVLTF	TGTGCCAGCAGCCCACGTCCGGGACAGGGTTCGACGGGGGCCAACGTCCTGACTTTC
TRBD2	TRBV7-2	-	TRBJ2-1	CASSLLFGGGLEGHEQFF	TGTGCCAGCAGCTTGTTGTTCGGGGGGGGCCTCGAAGGGCATGAGCAGTTCTTC
-	TRBV3-1/TRBV3-2	-	TRBJ1-5	CASSRPRTARYSNQPQHF	TGTGCCAGCAGCCGCCCGAGGACAGCCCGTTATAGCAATCAGCCCCAGCATTTT
-	TRBV19	once	TRBJ2-2	CASRWREGRTGELFF	TGTGCCAGTAGATGGAGAGAGGGTCGGACCGGGGAGCTGTTTTTT
-	TRBV19	few	TRBJ1-1	CASMGVGAENTEAFF	TGTGCCAGTATGGGGGTAGGAGCCGAGAACACTGAAGCTTTCTTT
-	TRBV18	-	TRBJ2-3	CASSPVVESSTDTQYF	TGTGCCAGCTCACCCGTGGTAGAGTCTAGCACAGATACGCAGTATTTT
-	TRBV3-1/TRBV3-2	-	TRBJ2-1	CASSQDSRGNEQFF	TGTGCCAGCAGCCAAGACAGCAGGGGAAATGAGCAGTTCTTC
-	TRBV12-3/TRBV12-4	-	TRBJ1-6	CASVRTYNSPLHF	TGTGCCAGCGTGCGAACTTATAATTCACCCCTCCACTTT
-	TRBV7-2	-	TRBJ2-3	CASSFSSPPDTQYF	TGTGCCAGCAGCTTCTCATCCCCCCCAGATACGCAGTATTTT
-	TRBV7-9	-	TRBJ1-3	CASRPDTAGNTIYF	TGTGCCAGCAGACCCGACACGGCTGGAAACACCATATATTTT
-	TRBV7-2	once	TRBJ2-1	CASSSSNEQFF	TGTGCCAGCAGCTCCTCGAATGAGCAGTTCTTC
-	TRBV28	-	TRBJ2-7	CASSFGQYEQYF	TGTGCCAGCAGTTTTGGGCAGTACGAGCAGTACTTC
-	TRBV3-1/TRBV3-2	few	TRBJ2-7	CASSRMGFPYEQYF	TGTGCCAGCAGCCGAATGGGTTTCCCCTACGAGCAGTACTTC
-	TRBV27	-	TRBJ2-7	CASSLSPPYEQYF	TGTGCCAGCAGTTTATCCCCCCCCTACGAGCAGTACTTC
TRBD1	TRBV29-1	-	TRBJ2-5	CSVSTGGVGETQYF	TGCAGCGTTTCCACAGGGGGAGTGGGCGAGACCCAGTACTTC
-	TRBV14	-	TRBJ2-3	CASSQDLHGEGPDTQYF	TGTGCCAGCAGCCAAGACTTACATGGGGAAGGACCAGATACGCAGTATTTT
-	TRBV7-2	once	TRBJ2-5	CASSLDGTRGETQYF	TGTGCCAGCAGCTTGGACGGGACCCGGGGAGAGACCCAGTACTTC
-	TRBV5-4	-	TRBJ2-5	CASSAQRDQETQYF	TGTGCCAGCAGCGCACAGAGAGACCAAGAGACCCAGTACTTC
TRBD1	TRBV10-3	few	TRBJ1-5	CAISGQGAEQPQHF	TGTGCCATCAGCGGACAGGGGGCGGAACAGCCCCAGCATTTT
-	TRBV7-6	-	TRBJ1-3	CASSATQGPAGNTIYF	TGTGCCAGCAGCGCAACCCAGGGGCCCGCTGGAAACACCATATATTTT
TRBD2	TRBV19	medium-sized	TRBJ2-3	CASSMGTSGYRDTQYF	TGTGCCAGTAGTATGGGGACTAGCGGGTATAGAGATACGCAGTATTTT
-	TRBV19	-	TRBJ1-4	CASSDSQTTNEKLFF	TGTGCCAGTAGCGACAGCCAGACAACTAATGAAAAACTGTTTTTT
-	TRBV27	-	TRBJ1-3	CASSLNSGNTIYF	TGTGCCAGCAGTTTAAACTCTGGAAACACCATATATTTT
-	TRBV28	-	TRBJ1-1	CASSFRQFMNTEAFF	TGTGCCAGCAGTTTTCGACAGTTCATGAACACTGAAGCTTTCTTT
-	TRBV5-1	-	TRBJ1-1	CASSLIREMWGNTEAFF	TGCGCCAGCAGCTTGATTAGAGAAATGTGGGGGAACACTGAAGCTTTCTTT
TRBD1	TRBV14	-	TRBJ2-7	CASSQDGVGTGGLREQYF	TGTGCCAGCAGCCAAGACGGAGTAGGGACAGGGGGACTTCGCGAGCAGTACTTC
-	TRBV3-1/TRBV3-2	-	TRBJ2-3	CASSPGGYRTDTQYF	TGTGCCAGCAGCCCCGGGGGTTATAGAACAGATACGCAGTATTTT
TRBD2	TRBV4-1	-	TRBJ2-5	CASSQEFGGGTSEVKETQYF	TGCGCCAGCAGCCAAGAATTCGGTGGGGGAACTAGCGAAGTTAAAGAGACCCAGTACTTC
-	TRBV7-2	-	TRBJ1-5	CASSLVGVGSNQPQHF	TGTGCCAGCAGCCTCGTTGGGGTGGGGAGCAATCAGCCCCAGCATTTT
-	TRBV7-9	-	TRBJ2-5	CASSPWTRQETQYF	TGTGCCAGCAGTCCCTGGACACGCCAAGAGACCCAGTACTTC
-	TRBV29-1	-	TRBJ2-7	CSVDARGDYEQYF	TGCAGCGTGGACGCACGAGGGGACTACGAGCAGTACTTC
TRBD1	TRBV7-8	-	TRBJ1-1	CASSLAGTGAPRPFF	TGTGCCAGCAGCTTAGCCGGGACAGGAGCACCCCGCCCTTTCTTT
-	TRBV7-2	few	TRBJ1-1	CASSLEGRVGTEAFF	TGTGCCAGCAGCTTAGAGGGCAGGGTAGGCACTGAAGCTTTCTTT
-	TRBV5-1	few	TRBJ1-2	CASSLLGGSGYTF	TGCGCCAGCAGCTTGTTGGGAGGGTCAGGCTACACCTTC
-	TRBV19	-	TRBJ1-1	CASSFRNTEAFF	TGTGCCAGTAGTTTCAGGAACACTGAAGCTTTCTTT
-	TRBV9	-	TRBJ2-2	CASSVELRSNTGELFF	TGTGCCAGCAGCGTAGAGTTGCGATCGAACACCGGGGAGCTGTTTTTT
TRBD1	TRBV6-2/TRBV6-3	-	TRBJ1-5	CASSYSGTGAQPQHF	TGTGCCAGCAGTTACTCCGGGACAGGCGCGCAACCCCAGCATTTT
-	TRBV6-5	-	TRBJ2-1	CASRGPHYEQFF	TGTGCCAGCAGAGGACCCCATTATGAGCAGTTCTTC
-	TRBV11-2	-	TRBJ1-2	CASSLHGQYGYTF	TGTGCCAGCAGCTTACACGGACAGTATGGCTACACCTTC